Below, 17 T cell receptor beta chains from the same sample are listed, as sequenced in a study of CD8 T cells in Susac syndrome. RNA amounts of roughly 0.45 to 1 ug underwent reverse transcription with random hexamers. Via MiXCR, TCRdb re-called the immunoSEQ multiplex PCR reads, giving one row per CDR3 protein. The table lists approximately 300,000 distinct CDR3 sequences, approximately 85% of them singletons. The sample was CD8+ T cells from PBMCs. The receptors were gathered from a human donor with multiple sclerosis.

This clonotype was counted once. This chain's CDR3 is CASSRAIYNEQFF. As DNA, the CDR3 is TGTGCCAGCAGCAGGGCGATCTACAATGAGCAGTTCTTC. V and J are TRBV6-4 and TRBJ2-1; tentatively, D is TRBD1 (5 bases). V lost 6 bases and J 3 bases, leaving 9 bases between the germline ends. CDR3 length: 13 amino acids. Germline CDR1 is MRHNA and CDR2 is SNTAGT.

Concerning this clonotype itself: One junction end disagrees with the germline gene, perhaps due to a read error. The chain couples TRBV7-7 to TRBJ2-3, with a possible D match to TRBD2 (6 bases). The CDR3 is 17 residues long. Germline lookup yields CDR1 SSHAT and CDR2 FNYEAQ (reference sequence). The CDR3 DNA is TGTGCTAGCAGCTTATATCCGAGAGGAGGGGGCACAGATACGCAGTATTTT. Translation gives CASSLYPRGGGTDTQYF.

This clonotype showed up just once. The V and J genes are TRBV9 and TRBJ2-5; 9 nucleotides line up with TRBD1. This CDR3 contains 15 residues. The trim removed 3 bases at V and 4 bases at J, leaving 7 bases unmatched. The germline CDR1 and CDR2 sequences are SGDLS and YYNGEE. Written as DNA, the CDR3 is TGTGCCAGCAGCGCCGCCGGGACAGGGATAGAGACCCAGTACTTC. This translates into CASSAAGTGIETQYF.

This rearrangement joins TRBV24-1 to TRBJ1-3; D remains ambiguous. V lost 1 base and J lost 4, with 13 bases in between. Germline CDR1 and CDR2: KGHDR and SFDVKD. There are 16 residues in the CDR3. The CDR3: CATSDLDDCCGNTIYF. In DNA form, the CDR3 reads TGTGCCACCAGTGATTTAGATGACTGTTGCGGAAACACCATATATTTT.

This chain links TRBV3-1 with TRBJ2-7; D perhaps matches TRBD1 (5 bases). Germline V gene lookup returns CDR1 LGHDT and CDR2 YNNKEL (reference sequence). The CDR3 runs to 15 residues. V gave up 4 bases and J gave up 0 bases, with 13 bases separating them. CDR3 DNA sequence: TGTGCCAGCAGCCTCCTGACAGATAACTCCTACGAGCAGTACTTC. The encoded protein is CASSLLTDNSYEQYF.

V gene TRBV6-5 combines with J gene TRBJ2-1; TRBD2 agrees at 11 bases. Germline V gives CDR1 MNHEY, CDR2 SVGAGI. V trimming: 6 bases; J trimming: 4 bases; junction bases outside the gene matches: 2. There are 14 residues in the CDR3. The CDR3 nucleotides are TGTGCCAGCAGACTAGCGGGAGAGTACAATGAGCAGTTCTTC. It yields the protein CASRLAGEYNEQFF.

This chain joins TRBV6-6 and TRBJ2-1; D is possibly TRBD1 (5 bases). With 6 bases removed from V and 6 bases from J, the gap between germline ends came to 12 bases. Per germline, CDR1 MNHNY and CDR2 SVGAGI (reference sequence). The CDR3 runs to 13 residues. Here the CDR3 DNA reads TGTGCCAGCAGCCCCCTAGGGGCCAATGAGCAGTTCTTC. It specifies CASSPLGANEQFF.

The chain recombines TRBV6-2 or TRBV6-3 with TRBJ1-5; D is perhaps TRBD1 (5 bases). The V gene's germline CDR1 is MNHEY and CDR2 SVGEGT. The CDR3 runs 15 residues. V was pared by 2 bases and J by 13 bases, with 21 bases between. The CDR3 loop reads CASSYLPTRDGAQHF. As DNA, the CDR3 is TGTGCCAGCAGTTACCTCCCTACCCGGGACGGAGCTCAGCATTTT.

This clonotype has only one observation. This chain joins TRBV10-2 and TRBJ2-2, with D hard to call. Trimming removed 5 bases at V and 2 bases at J, with 12 bases between. This CDR3 comprises 15 residues. CDR1 WSHSY and CDR2 SAAADI come from the germline V gene. CDR3 in amino acids: CASSPPGQNTGELFF. The CDR3 region has the DNA TGCGCCAGCAGTCCCCCCGGGCAAAACACCGGGGAGCTGTTTTTT.

This clonotype was picked up one time. The CDR3 region is CSAGDSVNYGYTF. DNA of the CDR3: TGCAGCGCTGGGGACAGCGTTAACTATGGCTACACCTTC. V gene TRBV29-1 combines with J gene TRBJ1-2; 7 nucleotides agree with TRBD1. Germline V lookup: CDR1 SQVTM, CDR2 ANQGSEA. Trimming removed 7 bases from V and 1 base from J; junction bases left unmatched: 6. The CDR3 is 13 amino acids.

The J gene is TRBJ1-1, the V gene TRBV11-2; D call uncertain. The CDR3 is 11 residues long. Per the germline V gene, CDR1 is SGHAT and CDR2 is FQNNGV. With 5 bases removed from V and 11 bases from J, the gap between germline ends came to 12 bases. In DNA, the CDR3 is TGTGCCAGCAGCCCTAGGGATTCTGCTTTCTTT. Translated: CASSPRDSAFF.

CDR3 sequence (DNA): TGTGCCAGCAGCCTTAGCGGGAGAATGTACGAGCAGTACTTC. Protein product: CASSLSGRMYEQYF. The chain carries TRBV5-4 and TRBJ2-7; 9 bases are a match to TRBD2. Per the germline V gene, CDR1 is SGHNT and CDR2 is YYREEE (reference sequence). J was trimmed by 4 bases and V by 4 bases; bases with no gene match: 6. CDR3 length: 14 amino acids.

Concerning this clonotype: At one end, the junction sequence differs from germline, possibly due to a read error. J is TRBJ2-1 and V is TRBV7-7; D perhaps matches TRBD2 (6 bases). CDR1 SSHAT and CDR2 FNYEAQ come from the germline V gene (reference sequence). The CDR3 sequence is 15 residues long. CDR3 nucleotide sequence: TGTGCTAGCAGCTTAGAGGGAGGATTTGGGAATGAGCAGTTCTTC. As protein: CASSLEGGFGNEQFF.

This chain joins TRBV28 and TRBJ2-1; the match to TRBD2 covers 8 bases. Germline V gene sequence: CDR1 MDHEN, CDR2 SYDVKM. The CDR3 runs 15 residues. With V trimmed by 5 bases and J by 3 bases, 6 bases remained unmatched. The CDR3 region is CASSPTSGYYNEQFF. The CDR3 nucleotides are TGTGCCAGCAGTCCTACTAGCGGTTACTACAATGAGCAGTTCTTC.

This chain uses TRBV28 with TRBJ2-5; D is perhaps TRBD2 (5 bases). Trimming removed 3 bases at V and 9 bases at J, with 11 bases between. The germline V gene encodes CDR1 MDHEN and CDR2 SYDVKM. CDR3 length equals 12 residues. The CDR3 loop reads CASSFGWRAQYF. In nucleotides, the CDR3 is TGTGCCAGCAGTTTTGGTTGGCGGGCCCAGTACTTC. The entire variable domain, with the rest obtained from reference TRBV28 and TRBJ2-5, is as follows: DVKVTQSSRYLVKRTGEKVFLECVQDMDHENMFWYRQDPGLGLRLIYFSYDVKMKEKGDIPEGYSVSREKKERFSLILESASTNQTSMYLCASSFGWRAQYFGPGTRLLVL.

This clonotype came up a few times. The chain is built from TRBV19 and TRBJ2-7; D might be TRBD2 (6 bases). Germline-derived CDR1 and CDR2 are LNHDA and SQIVND (reference sequence). The CDR3 is 15 amino acids. Between the trimmed V and J ends, which lost 5 bases and 0 bases, there was a span of 14 bases. The CDR3 region has the DNA TGTGCCAGTAGTTTGAGCGGGCCGAGCTCCTACGAGCAGTACTTC. As protein: CASSLSGPSSYEQYF. Drawing the rest from reference TRBV19 and TRBJ2-7, the complete variable domain is DGGITQSPKYLFRKEGQNVTLSCEQNLNHDAMYWYRQDPGQGLRLIYYSQIVNDFQKGDIAEGYSVSREKKESFPLTVTSAQKNPTAFYLCASSLSGPSSYEQYFGPGTRLTVT.

V and J are TRBV28 and TRBJ2-1; TRBD1 matches 9 bases. Germline-derived CDR1 and CDR2 are MDHEN and SYDVKM. V trimming: 8 bases; J trimming: 4 bases; junction bases outside the gene matches: 12. The CDR3 spans 16 residues. CDR3 DNA sequence: TGTGCCAGCTACCCCGACCTGGGACAGGGATACAATGAGCAGTTCTTC. It encodes CASYPDLGQGYNEQFF.